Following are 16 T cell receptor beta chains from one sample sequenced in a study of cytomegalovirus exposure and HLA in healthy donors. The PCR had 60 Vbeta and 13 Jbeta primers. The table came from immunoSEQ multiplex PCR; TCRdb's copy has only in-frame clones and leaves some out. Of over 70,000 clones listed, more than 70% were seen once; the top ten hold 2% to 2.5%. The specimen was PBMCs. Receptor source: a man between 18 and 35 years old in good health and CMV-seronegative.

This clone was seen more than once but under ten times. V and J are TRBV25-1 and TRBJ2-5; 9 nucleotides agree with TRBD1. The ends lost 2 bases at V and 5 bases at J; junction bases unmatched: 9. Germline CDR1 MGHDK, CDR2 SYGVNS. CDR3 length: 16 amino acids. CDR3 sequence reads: CASSESGTGLGETQYF. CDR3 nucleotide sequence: TGTGCCAGCAGTGAAAGCGGGACAGGGTTAGGGGAGACCCAGTACTTC.

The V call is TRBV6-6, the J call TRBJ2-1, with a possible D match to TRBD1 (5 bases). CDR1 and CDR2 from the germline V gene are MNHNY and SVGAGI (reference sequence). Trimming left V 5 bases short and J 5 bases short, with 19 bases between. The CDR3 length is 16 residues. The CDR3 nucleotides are TGTGCCAGCAGTCCCCCCATCCAGGGTCAGGACAATGAGCAGTTCTTC. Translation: CASSPPIQGQDNEQFF.

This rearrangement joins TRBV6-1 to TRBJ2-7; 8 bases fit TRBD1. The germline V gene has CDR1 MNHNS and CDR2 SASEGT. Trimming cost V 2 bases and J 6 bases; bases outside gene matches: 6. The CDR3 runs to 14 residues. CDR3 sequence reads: CASSELTGAGEQYF. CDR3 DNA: TGTGCCAGCAGTGAACTGACAGGGGCCGGCGAGCAGTACTTC.

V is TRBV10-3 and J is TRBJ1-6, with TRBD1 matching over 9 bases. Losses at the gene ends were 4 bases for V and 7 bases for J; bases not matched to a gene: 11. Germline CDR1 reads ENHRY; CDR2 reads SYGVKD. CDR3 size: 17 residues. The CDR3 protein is CAISVTPRTGANSPLHF. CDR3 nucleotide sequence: TGTGCCATCAGTGTGACCCCCCGGACAGGGGCGAATTCACCCCTCCACTTT.

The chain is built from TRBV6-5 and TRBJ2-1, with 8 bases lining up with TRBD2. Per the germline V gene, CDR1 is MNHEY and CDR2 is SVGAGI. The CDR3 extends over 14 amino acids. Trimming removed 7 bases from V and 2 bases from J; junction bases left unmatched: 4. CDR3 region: CASTGGLAYNEQFF. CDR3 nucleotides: TGTGCCAGCACGGGGGGGCTTGCCTACAATGAGCAGTTCTTC.

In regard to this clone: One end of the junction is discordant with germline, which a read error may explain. CDR3 sequence reads: CSSSLVQETEAFF. CDR3 bases: TGTTCCAGCAGCTTAGTACAGGAAACTGAAGCTTTCTTT. This chain joins TRBV7-9 and TRBJ1-1; possible D gene TRBD1, 5 bases. The germline V gene encodes CDR1 SEHNR and CDR2 FQNEAQ (reference sequence). The CDR3 has 13 amino acids.

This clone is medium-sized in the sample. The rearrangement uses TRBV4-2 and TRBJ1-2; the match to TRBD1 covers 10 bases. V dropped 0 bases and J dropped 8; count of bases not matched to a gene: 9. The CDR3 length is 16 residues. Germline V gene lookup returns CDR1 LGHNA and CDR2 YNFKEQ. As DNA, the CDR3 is TGTGCCAGCAGCCAAGAAACGGGACAGGGGCTGAGGGGCTACACCTTC. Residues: CASSQETGQGLRGYTF.

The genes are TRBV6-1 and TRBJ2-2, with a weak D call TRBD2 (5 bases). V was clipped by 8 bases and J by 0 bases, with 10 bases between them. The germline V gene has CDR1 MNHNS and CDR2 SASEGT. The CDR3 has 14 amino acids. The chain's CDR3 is CASSAGANTGELFF. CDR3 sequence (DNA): TGTGCCAGCTCGGCGGGCGCGAACACCGGGGAGCTGTTTTTT.

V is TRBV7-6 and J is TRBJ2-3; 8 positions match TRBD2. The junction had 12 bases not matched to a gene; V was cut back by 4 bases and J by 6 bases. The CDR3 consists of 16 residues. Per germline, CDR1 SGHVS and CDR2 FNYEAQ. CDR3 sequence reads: CASSSFRGGAEDTQYF. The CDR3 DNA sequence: TGTGCCAGCAGCTCCTTTCGGGGGGGGGCCGAGGATACGCAGTATTTT.

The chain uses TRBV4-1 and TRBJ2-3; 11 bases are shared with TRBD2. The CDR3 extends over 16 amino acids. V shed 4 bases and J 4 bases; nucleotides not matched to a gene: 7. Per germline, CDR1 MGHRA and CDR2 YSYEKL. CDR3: CASSRTSGGDPDTQYF. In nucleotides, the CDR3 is TGCGCCAGCAGCCGAACTAGCGGGGGAGATCCAGATACGCAGTATTTT.

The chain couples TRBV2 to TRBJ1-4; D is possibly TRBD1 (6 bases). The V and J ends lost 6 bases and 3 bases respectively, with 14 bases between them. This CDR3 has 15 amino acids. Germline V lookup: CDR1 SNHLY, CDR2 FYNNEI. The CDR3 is CASRRGSGANEKLFF. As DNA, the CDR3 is TGTGCCAGCAGGAGGGGGAGTGGGGCTAATGAAAAACTGTTTTTT.

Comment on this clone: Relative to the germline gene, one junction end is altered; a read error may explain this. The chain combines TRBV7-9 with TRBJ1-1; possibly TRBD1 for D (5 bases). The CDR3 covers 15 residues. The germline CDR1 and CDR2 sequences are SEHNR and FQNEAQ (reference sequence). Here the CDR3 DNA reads TGTTCCAGCAGCTTAGTTGGAGGGGTGAGGACTGAAGCTTTCTTT. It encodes CSSSLVGGVRTEAFF.

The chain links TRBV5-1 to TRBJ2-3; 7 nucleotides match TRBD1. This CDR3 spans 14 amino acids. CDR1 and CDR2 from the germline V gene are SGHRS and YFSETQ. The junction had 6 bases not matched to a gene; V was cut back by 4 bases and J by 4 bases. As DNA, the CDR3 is TGCGCCAGCAGCCAGGGGGTAGGGTCAGATACGCAGTATTTT. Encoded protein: CASSQGVGSDTQYF.

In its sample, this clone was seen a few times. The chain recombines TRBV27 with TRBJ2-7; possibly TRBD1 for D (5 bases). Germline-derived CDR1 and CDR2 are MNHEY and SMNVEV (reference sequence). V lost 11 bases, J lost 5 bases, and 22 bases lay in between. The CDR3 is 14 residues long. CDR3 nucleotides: TGTGCCTCCTCGTGGACATCAACAGCTCACGAGCAGTACTTC. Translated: CASSWTSTAHEQYF.

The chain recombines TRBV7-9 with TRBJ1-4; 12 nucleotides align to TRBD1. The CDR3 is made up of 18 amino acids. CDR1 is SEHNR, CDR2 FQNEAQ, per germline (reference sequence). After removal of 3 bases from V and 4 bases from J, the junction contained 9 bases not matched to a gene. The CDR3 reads CASSFLPGQGADNEKLFF. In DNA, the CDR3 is TGTGCCAGCAGCTTCCTCCCGGGACAGGGGGCTGATAATGAAAAACTGTTTTTT.

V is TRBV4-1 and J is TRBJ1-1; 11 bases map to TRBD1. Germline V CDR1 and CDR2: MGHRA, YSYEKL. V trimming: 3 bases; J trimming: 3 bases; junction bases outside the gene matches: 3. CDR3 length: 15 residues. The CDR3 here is CASSQSGQGDTEAFF. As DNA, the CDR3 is TGCGCCAGCAGCCAGTCGGGACAGGGGGACACTGAAGCTTTCTTT.